This T cell receptor beta chain is drawn from a study of shared T cell receptors in the human thymus. The method was immunoSEQ multiplex PCR; TCRdb's version includes in-frame clones alone and lacks a portion of them. The data show hundreds of thousands of clones, about 90% seen once. V gave up 6 bases and J gave up 6 bases, with 17 bases separating them. Germline V CDR1 and CDR2: SGHNT, YENEEA. The CDR3 runs 15 residues. This sample was shared with a second study, whose subject was human thymus T cells.

The chain employs TRBV11-3 and TRBJ2-2; tentatively, D is TRBD1 (6 bases). The clonotype originates from a boy younger than two with a congenital heart defect. The sequencing input was thymocytes. The CDR3 loop reads CASRGAEMAAGELFF. In nucleotides, the CDR3 is TGTGCCAGCAGGGGGGCAGAGATGGCTGCCGGGGAGCTGTTTTTT.